This T cell receptor (beta chain) was recorded in a study of blood T cells in healthy people across ages. The CDR3 has 15 amino acids. From germline, CDR1 is LGHNA and CDR2 YSLEER. Between the trimmed V and J ends, which lost 0 bases and 2 bases, there was a span of 8 bases. The authors ran a second PCR of roughly 6 to 12 cycles using a sample-barcoded 5' primer and a J-beta primer mix. TCRdb redid the calling of the 5' RACE reads with MiXCR, one entry per CDR3 protein. This sample has about 620,000 distinct CDR3 sequences, with under 25% found just once. This chain connects TRBV4-3 to TRBJ1-3, with a tentative D call TRBD1 (5 bases). The receptor was isolated from a man aged 70 or older in good health. The specimen was blood. CDR3 DNA sequence: TGCGCCAGCAGCCAAGAAGGGGCGCCTGGAAACACCATATATTTT. It yields the protein CASSQEGAPGNTIYF.